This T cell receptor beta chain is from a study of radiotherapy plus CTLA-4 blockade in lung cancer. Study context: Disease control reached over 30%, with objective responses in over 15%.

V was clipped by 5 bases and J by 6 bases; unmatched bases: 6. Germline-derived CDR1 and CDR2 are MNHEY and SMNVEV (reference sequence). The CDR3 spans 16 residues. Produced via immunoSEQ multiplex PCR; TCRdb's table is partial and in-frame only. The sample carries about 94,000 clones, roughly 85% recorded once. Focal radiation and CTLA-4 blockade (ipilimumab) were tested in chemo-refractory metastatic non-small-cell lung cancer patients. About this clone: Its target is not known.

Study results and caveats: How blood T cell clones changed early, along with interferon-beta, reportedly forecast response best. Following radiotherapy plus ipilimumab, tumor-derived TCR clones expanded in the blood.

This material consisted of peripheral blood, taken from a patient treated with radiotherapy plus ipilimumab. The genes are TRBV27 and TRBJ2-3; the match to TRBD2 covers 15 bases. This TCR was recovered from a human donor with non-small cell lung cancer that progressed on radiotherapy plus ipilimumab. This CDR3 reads CASSTRTSGRGDTQYF. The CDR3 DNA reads TGTGCCAGCAGTACCCGGACTAGCGGGAGGGGGGATACGCAGTATTTT.